This T cell receptor (beta chain) was sequenced for a study of control samples from healthy donors and cancer patients. The germline gives CDR1 LGHNA, CDR2 YNFKEQ. Trimming took 5 bases from V and 2 from J; bases not matched to a gene: 12. The CDR3 covers 18 residues. Sequenced by immunoSEQ multiplex PCR; TCRdb stores in-frame clones only, minus some. The sample lists fewer than 70,000 clones, more than 80% seen once, with about 3% in the top ten. Sequences were obtained from PBMCs. This clonotype was sampled from a woman aged 50 to 60 with lung cancer. The chain employs TRBV4-2 and TRBJ2-1; TRBD2 aligns across 10 bases. The CDR3 here is CASSGGLAVGGPYNEQFF. CDR3 nucleotides: TGTGCCAGCAGCGGAGGACTAGCGGTCGGTGGCCCCTACAATGAGCAGTTCTTC.